These T cell receptor beta chains were read from a single sample in a study of T cell responses to AZD1222 COVID-19 vaccine. Data came from immunoSEQ multiplex PCR; TCRdb stores just in-frame clones and leaves some out. The sample lists just over 150,000 clones; 90% were seen once. Here the sequenced sample was peripheral blood, taken 28 days after the second AZD1222 dose. The receptors shown here come from an adult who received the AZD1222 COVID-19 vaccine. The CDR3 runs from the conserved cysteine through the conserved F or W. The D gene is left open where the match is weak. A clone size is listed for some rows: how often the clone was seen (once, few, many), or a class if it is expanded.

J	D	size	V	DNA	CDR3
TRBJ1-3	NA	once	TRBV6-5	TGTGCCAGCAGTTACCCTTACGGAGAGTACGGAAACACCATATATTTT	CASSYPYGEYGNTIYF
TRBJ2-2	TRBD1	NA	TRBV5-1	TGCGCCAGCAGCTTGGGGGACAGGGACACCGGGGAGCTGTTTTTT	CASSLGDRDTGELFF
TRBJ1-1	NA	NA	TRBV7-3	TGTGCCAGCAGCAATACAGACAACACTGAAGCTTTCTTT	CASSNTDNTEAFF
TRBJ2-1	NA	NA	TRBV12-5	TGTGCTAGTGGTTTGGGGTCCCTGGGGCGGGCAGGACTTGAGCAGTTCTTC	CASGLGSLGRAGLEQFF
TRBJ2-1	TRBD2	NA	TRBV5-1	TGCGCCAGCAGCTTGGGTATCGGGGGGTTCAGCTCCTACAATGAGCAGTTCTTC	CASSLGIGGFSSYNEQFF
TRBJ2-3	TRBD1	NA	TRBV7-9	TGTGCCAGCAGCTCAGGGGGTCTCAGCACAGATACGCAGTATTTT	CASSSGGLSTDTQYF
TRBJ2-7	NA	NA	TRBV9	TGTGCCAGCAGCGTAGTTGCGGACTCCTACGAGCAGTACTTC	CASSVVADSYEQYF
TRBJ2-7	NA	NA	TRBV6-5	TGTGCCAGCAGTTATTCTACCGGGCCGAACTACGAGCAGTACTTC	CASSYSTGPNYEQYF
TRBJ2-3	NA	NA	TRBV19	TGTGCCACCGGGGAGTTCACAGATACGCAGTATTTT	CATGEFTDTQYF
TRBJ1-4	TRBD1	NA	TRBV7-9	TGTGCCAGCAGCTCCCGGACAGGGACGGGTGAAAAACTGTTTTTT	CASSSRTGTGEKLFF
TRBJ2-7	NA	NA	TRBV19	TGTGCCAGTAGTATAGATTCAGGGCCGTACGAGCAGTACTTC	CASSIDSGPYEQYF
TRBJ1-1	NA	NA	TRBV27	TGTGCCAGCAGTTCTAGGGGGGGATCCACTGAAGCTTTCTTT	CASSSRGGSTEAFF
TRBJ2-7	NA	NA	TRBV10-3	TGTGCCATCAGTGTTGGGAACGAGCAGTACTTC	CAISVGNEQYF
TRBJ2-1	TRBD1	NA	TRBV7-8	TGTGCCAGCAGCATTAGCCGGCAGGGGGCGTACAATGAGCAGTTCTTC	CASSISRQGAYNEQFF
TRBJ2-1	NA	NA	TRBV6-5	TGTGCCAGCAGCCGCAACAATGAGCAGTTCTTC	CASSRNNEQFF
TRBJ1-6	NA	NA	TRBV7-9	TGTGCCAGCAGCTTAGCAGGGCCAATCGGTTCACCCCTCCACTTT	CASSLAGPIGSPLHF
TRBJ1-5	NA	NA	TRBV7-8	TGTGCCAGCAGATCCGGGACCGCGGGCAATCAGCCCCAGCATTTT	CASRSGTAGNQPQHF
TRBJ1-4	NA	NA	TRBV3-1/TRBV3-2	TGTGCCAGCGCCGGGCGGGACATCGGTCATGAAAAACTGTTTTTT	CASAGRDIGHEKLFF
TRBJ2-2	NA	NA	TRBV5-6	TGTGCCAGCAGCTTGGGGACAAACACCGGGGAGCTGTTTTTT	CASSLGTNTGELFF
TRBJ2-1	NA	NA	TRBV12-3/TRBV12-4	TGTGCCAGCCGTCTCTACAATGAGCAGTTCTTC	CASRLYNEQFF
TRBJ2-1	NA	NA	TRBV28	TGTGCCAGCAGCGGAGTGGACTCCTACAATGAGCAGTTCTTC	CASSGVDSYNEQFF
TRBJ2-1	NA	NA	TRBV29-1	TGCAGCGTTGCCAGCTACAATGAGCAGTTCTTC	CSVASYNEQFF
TRBJ1-2	TRBD1	NA	TRBV5-5	TGTGCCAGCAGCTTGGCCTCGGACAGGGTTATGGGTGGCTACACCTTC	CASSLASDRVMGGYTF
TRBJ1-6	NA	NA	TRBV30	TGTGCCTGGAGTCTGGAATCACCCCTCCACTTT	CAWSLESPLHF
TRBJ1-2	NA	NA	TRBV18	TGTGCCAGCTCACCAGACGGCCAGAATCGTGGCTACACCTTC	CASSPDGQNRGYTF
TRBJ1-2	TRBD1	NA	TRBV4-2	TGTGCCAGCAGCCCTGGACAGGCAACTAACTATGGCTACACCTTC	CASSPGQATNYGYTF
TRBJ2-3	NA	NA	TRBV3-1/TRBV3-2	TGTGCCAGCAGCCAAGCCAGGTGGCTGGGGTCAGATACGCAGTATTTT	CASSQARWLGSDTQYF
TRBJ2-3	NA	NA	TRBV7-3	TGTGCCAGCAGCTTCCAGGGGTGGGGCACAGATACGCAGTATTTT	CASSFQGWGTDTQYF
TRBJ2-3	NA	NA	TRBV19	TGTGCCAGTAGTTCCACCAGGGGCACCACAGATACGCAGTATTTT	CASSSTRGTTDTQYF
TRBJ1-5	NA	NA	TRBV28	TGTGCCAGCAGTTTGGGGTCAAGCAATCAGCCCCAGCATTTT	CASSLGSSNQPQHF
TRBJ2-2	NA	NA	TRBV27	TGTGCCAGCAGCAGAACAGGGGAGCTGTTTTTT	CASSRTGELFF
TRBJ1-4	TRBD1	NA	TRBV5-1	TGCGCCAGCAGCTCGGTCGCAGGGGGCGCCGGGGAAAAACTGTTTTTT	CASSSVAGGAGEKLFF
TRBJ2-7	NA	NA	TRBV5-6	TGTGCCAGCAGCTTGGATCTCAGCAGCTACGAGCAGTACTTC	CASSLDLSSYEQYF
TRBJ1-3	TRBD1	NA	TRBV5-4	TGTGCCAGCAGCCGGACAGGGTTGGGCTGGGGGTCTGGAAACACCATATATTTT	CASSRTGLGWGSGNTIYF
TRBJ1-1	NA	NA	TRBV7-8	TGTGCCAGCAGCCCGTTAGGGGGACTAGCTTTCTTT	CASSPLGGLAFF
TRBJ1-2	NA	NA	TRBV21-1	TGTGCCAGCAGCATGCCGGGACAGCTCTATGGCTACACCTTC	CASSMPGQLYGYTF
TRBJ2-2	TRBD1	NA	TRBV30	TGTGCCTGGATCAGGACAGGGCGAACCGGGGAGCTGTTTTTT	CAWIRTGRTGELFF
TRBJ2-5	TRBD1	NA	TRBV7-9	TGTGCCAGCAGCGAGACAGGGGTTGGGACCCAGTACTTC	CASSETGVGTQYF
TRBJ2-1	TRBD2	once	TRBV6-5	TGTGCCAGCAGTTACCAAGCGGGAGGGGGCAATGAGCAGTTCTTC	CASSYQAGGGNEQFF
TRBJ1-6	NA	NA	TRBV13	TGTGCCAGCAGCTTAAATGTTTTTTCACCCCTCCACTTT	CASSLNVFSPLHF
TRBJ2-1	TRBD2	NA	TRBV4-1	TGCGCCAGCAGCCAAGGGACTAGCGGGGGTTACAATGAGCAGTTCTTC	CASSQGTSGGYNEQFF
TRBJ2-7	NA	NA	TRBV3-1/TRBV3-2	TGTGCCAGCAGCCAAAGGAGCTCCTACGAGCAGTACTTC	CASSQRSSYEQYF
TRBJ1-4	NA	NA	TRBV5-1	TGCGCCAGCAGCTTGGAGGGAGTTGGAGAAAAACTGTTTTTT	CASSLEGVGEKLFF
TRBJ2-1	NA	NA	TRBV4-1	TGCGCCAGCAGCAACGACCGGGAACTAGTAATTACTAATAATGAGCAGTTCTTC	CASSNDRELVITNNEQFF
TRBJ1-5	TRBD1	NA	TRBV5-1	TGCGCCAGCAGCTCGACAGGGATGGGCAATCAGCCCCAGCATTTT	CASSSTGMGNQPQHF
TRBJ1-2	NA	NA	TRBV30	TGTGCCTGGAGTGTAACAGTAAACTATGGCTACACCTTC	CAWSVTVNYGYTF
TRBJ1-1	NA	NA	TRBV6-5	TGTGCCAGCAGTTTTAGGAACACTGAAGCTTTCTTT	CASSFRNTEAFF
TRBJ1-4	NA	NA	TRBV27	TGTGCCAGCAGTTTAATGGCTGCAACTAATGAAAAACTGTTTTTT	CASSLMAATNEKLFF
TRBJ1-2	TRBD1	NA	TRBV9	TGTGCCAGCAGCTTAGGGAGGGGGACAGGGAAGACTTATGGCTACACCTTC	CASSLGRGTGKTYGYTF
TRBJ2-1	NA	NA	TRBV5-6	TGTGCCAGCAGACCCGGGACGGGGTGGGAGCAGTTCTTC	CASRPGTGWEQFF
TRBJ2-5	NA	few	TRBV18	TGTGCCAGCTCACAAAGTACAGGGCAAGAGACCCAGTACTTC	CASSQSTGQETQYF
TRBJ2-3	TRBD2	NA	TRBV3-1/TRBV3-2	TGTGCCAGCAGCCAAGAAATCCGAGTGGCCGCGGGGGGGCCAGGGTCTACAGATACGCAGTATTTT	CASSQEIRVAAGGPGSTDTQYF
TRBJ1-4	NA	NA	TRBV10-3	TGTGCCGTCGGGGGGTCAGGGAATGAAAAACTGTTTTTT	CAVGGSGNEKLFF
TRBJ1-2	TRBD1	NA	TRBV11-2	TGTGCCAGCAGCTCCCCCCGGGACAGGGAATCTGGCTACACCTTC	CASSSPRDRESGYTF
TRBJ1-1	TRBD1	NA	TRBV11-2	TGTGCCAGCAGCTTCCCGGGACAGGGAACGGGAGCTGAAGCTTTCTTT	CASSFPGQGTGAEAFF
TRBJ1-2	NA	NA	TRBV2	TGTGCCAGCAGCCGAGGAAGGATCTATGGCTACACCTTC	CASSRGRIYGYTF
TRBJ1-1	TRBD1	NA	TRBV7-8	TGTGCCAGCAGCTTACCCCGCACAGGGGGCCCCTTTTCAGCTTTCTTT	CASSLPRTGGPFSAFF
TRBJ1-5	NA	NA	TRBV19	TGTGCCAGTAGTATTCGGGGTAACAATCAGCCCCAGCATTTT	CASSIRGNNQPQHF
TRBJ2-5	TRBD1	NA	TRBV6-5	TGTGCCAGCAGGCCTTACAGGGGCAATCAAGAGACCCAGTACTTC	CASRPYRGNQETQYF